This T cell receptor beta chain derives from a study of graft-versus-host responses after intestinal transplantation. Assay used: immunoSEQ multiplex PCR; TCRdb lists only in-frame clones, some missing. The table lists about 83,000 clones, about 89% of them singletons. The CDR3 runs to 14 residues. V lost 1 base and J lost 8, with 14 bases in between. Germline values: CDR1 MNHNS, CDR2 SASEGT. Of note for this clone: Its antigen is undetermined.

The sequence was collected from a human donor who received an intestinal transplant. This sequence joins TRBV6-1 and TRBJ1-2; D is unresolved. Material: unstimulated CD4+ T cells sorted from spleen or lymph node cells, obtained before intestinal transplant. The CDR3 region has the DNA TGTGCCAGCAGTGAAGACCCCCTAATTTTGGGCTACACCTTC. Translation gives CASSEDPLILGYTF.